The 20 T cell receptor beta chains below all came from one sample that was sequenced in a study of cytomegalovirus exposure and HLA in healthy donors. 13 Jbeta primers and 60 Vbeta primers were used for the PCR. Clones were read by immunoSEQ multiplex PCR, and TCRdb kept only the in-frame ones, dropping some. Of approximately 150,000 clones in the sample, roughly 78% are singletons; the top ten hold about 3.2%. The sample consisted of PBMCs. Source of these receptors: a female donor in good health and CMV-seronegative.

V usage is TRBV30 and J usage is TRBJ1-3; tentative D call: TRBD1 (5 bases). V was shortened by 5 bases and J by 1 base, with 9 bases between the two germline ends. Germline CDR1 and CDR2: GTSNPN and SVGIG (reference sequence). The CDR3 has 13 amino acids. The CDR3 sequence is CAWDRGSGNTIYF. The CDR3 nucleotides are TGTGCCTGGGACCGGGGGTCTGGAAACACCATATATTTT.

The V gene is TRBV6-5, the J gene TRBJ1-5; the D gene is possibly TRBD1 (5 bases). In germline, CDR1 is MNHEY, CDR2 SVGAGI. This CDR3 is built from 12 residues. The V and J ends lost 6 bases and 4 bases respectively, with 7 bases between them. CDR3 amino acids: CASRAGNQPQHF. The CDR3 region has the DNA TGTGCCAGCAGGGCAGGGAATCAGCCCCAGCATTTT.

This clone was counted between two and nine times. The genes are TRBV5-4 and TRBJ2-7, with a possible D match to TRBD2 (6 bases). This CDR3 has 14 residues. Germline V gene sequence: CDR1 SGHNT, CDR2 YYREEE (reference sequence). V lost 0 bases, J lost 6 bases, and 13 bases lay in between. CDR3 sequence reads: CASSLGTGVVEQYF. The DNA of the CDR3 is TGTGCCAGCAGCTTGGGGACGGGAGTTGTCGAGCAGTACTTC.

Only a few counts were recorded for this clone. The gene calls are TRBV5-1 and TRBJ1-4, with a weak D call TRBD1 (6 bases). The germline CDR1 and CDR2 sequences are SGHRS and YFSETQ. With 5 bases removed from V and 7 bases from J, the gap between germline ends came to 18 bases. The CDR3 covers 15 residues. CDR3 sequence: CASRTSHQGSEKLFF. The CDR3 DNA is TGCGCCAGCAGGACGTCTCATCAGGGGAGTGAAAAACTGTTTTTT. Based on the CDR3 plus reference TRBV5-1 and TRBJ1-4, the full variable domain is KAGVTQTPRYLIKTRGQQVTLSCSPISGHRSVSWYQQTPGQGLQFLFEYFSETQRNKGNFPGRFSGRQFSNSRSEMNVSTLELGDSALYLCASRTSHQGSEKLFFGSGTQLSVL.

This rearrangement joins TRBV5-1 to TRBJ2-7; 9 nucleotides match TRBD2. The CDR3 is 18 residues long. From germline, CDR1 is SGHRS and CDR2 YFSETQ. The V segment lost 0 bases and the J segment 3 bases; nucleotides outside the gene matches: 13. The CDR3 protein is CASSLAPSGDSPYYEQYF. For the CDR3, the DNA is TGCGCCAGCAGCTTGGCCCCTAGCGGGGACAGCCCGTACTACGAGCAGTACTTC.

J is TRBJ2-2 and V is TRBV5-4; D is perhaps TRBD2 (6 bases). The CDR3 is made up of 15 amino acids. Germline lookup yields CDR1 SGHNT and CDR2 YYREEE (reference sequence). V was shortened by 2 bases and J by 5 bases, with 13 bases between the two germline ends. CDR3 loop: CASSLGGVGTGELFF. The CDR3 DNA follows: TGTGCCAGCAGCTTAGGAGGGGTCGGAACCGGGGAGCTGTTTTTT.

The V and J genes are TRBV4-3 and TRBJ2-7, with D possibly matching TRBD2 (7 bases). This CDR3 spans 14 amino acids. Germline CDR1 reads LGHNA; CDR2 reads YSLEER. Trimming took 1 base from V and 2 from J, leaving 9 bases between them. The CDR3 sequence is CASSQGEGAYEQYF. CDR3 in DNA: TGCGCCAGCAGCCAAGGGGAGGGGGCCTACGAGCAGTACTTC.

The chain employs TRBV6-1 and TRBJ2-1; D gene ambiguous. Germline V gene data show CDR1 as MNHNS and CDR2 as SASEGT. The CDR3 covers 14 residues. Trimming left V 1 base short and J 9 bases short, with 13 bases between. CDR3 loop: CASSEGSRGAEQFF. CDR3 nucleotides: TGTGCCAGCAGTGAAGGATCCCGCGGCGCTGAGCAGTTCTTC.

This clone has more than one count but fewer than ten. The chain combines TRBV11-2 with TRBJ2-1; 9 bases line up with TRBD2. The CDR3 totals 17 residues. Unmatched junction bases numbered 17, after V lost 5 bases and J lost 9 bases. The germline gives CDR1 SGHAT, CDR2 FQNNGV. CDR3 region: CASSQGRGGRVIVEQFF. CDR3 sequence (DNA): TGTGCCAGCAGCCAAGGAAGAGGCGGGAGGGTTATCGTTGAGCAGTTCTTC.

This clone was seen just once. The rearrangement joins TRBV4-3 to TRBJ2-1, with 13 positions matching TRBD2. The germline V gene encodes CDR1 LGHNA and CDR2 YSLEER. The CDR3 runs to 17 residues. Trimming removed 4 bases from V and 4 bases from J; junction bases left unmatched: 7. The CDR3 nucleotides read TGCGCCAGCAGCCCACTAGCGGGGGGGCCTAGGTACAATGAGCAGTTCTTC. The encoded protein is CASSPLAGGPRYNEQFF.

The chain is built from TRBV7-9 and TRBJ1-6; tentative D call: TRBD1 (5 bases). Looked up from germline, CDR1 is SEHNR and CDR2 is FQNEAQ (reference sequence). V lost 5 bases, J lost 6 bases, and 8 bases lay in between. This CDR3 has 13 residues. The CDR3 DNA follows: TGTGCCAGCAGCCCACAGGTTAATTCACCCCTCCACTTT. Translating gives CASSPQVNSPLHF.

This clone was observed a handful of times. The V and J genes are TRBV6-5 and TRBJ1-2; 7 positions match TRBD1. Germline CDR1 reads MNHEY; CDR2 reads SVGAGI. V lost 2 bases, J lost 2 bases, and 8 bases stayed unmatched. This CDR3 region has 16 residues. CDR3 sequence (DNA): TGTGCCAGCAGTTACGATCCGGGACAGACCAACTATGGCTACACCTTC. This translates into CASSYDPGQTNYGYTF.

This clone was seen more than once but under ten times. The gene calls are TRBV6-6 and TRBJ1-1, with TRBD1 identical over 9 bases. Germline V gene data show CDR1 as MNHNY and CDR2 as SVGAGI (reference sequence). The CDR3 covers 14 residues. Trimming removed 7 bases from V and 11 bases from J; junction bases left unmatched: 14. The CDR3 is CASNPPPGQGSAFF. In nucleotides, the CDR3 is TGTGCCAGCAATCCACCTCCGGGACAGGGTTCCGCTTTCTTT.

The J gene is TRBJ2-1, the V gene TRBV6-6; D may be TRBD1 (8 bases). CDR1 is MNHNY, CDR2 SVGAGI, per germline (reference sequence). This CDR3 contains 13 residues. Trimming stripped 8 bases from V and 9 bases from J, with 17 bases between. The CDR3 sequence is CASGWTGRGEQFF. The CDR3 DNA reads TGTGCCAGCGGTTGGACAGGGAGGGGTGAGCAGTTCTTC.

The rearrangement uses TRBV27 and TRBJ1-2; D might be TRBD1 (6 bases). Germline V lookup: CDR1 MNHEY, CDR2 SMNVEV (reference sequence). CDR3 length: 13 residues. V lost 5 bases and J lost 8, with 15 bases in between. In nucleotides, the CDR3 is TGTGCCAGCAGTCTACTACAGGGAATCGGCTACACCTTC. This encodes CASSLLQGIGYTF.

The chain recombines TRBV28 with TRBJ1-2; no firm D call. The germline V and J ends were trimmed by 7 bases and 8 bases, with 11 bases remaining between them. The germline CDR1 and CDR2 sequences are MDHEN and SYDVKM. The CDR3 is 11 residues long. The CDR3 DNA reads as TGTGCCAGCACCTCATCTATCGGCTACACCTTC. Translating gives CASTSSIGYTF.

The chain links TRBV5-1 to TRBJ1-3; the D gene is possibly TRBD1 (5 bases). The germline V gene has CDR1 SGHRS and CDR2 YFSETQ. V was shortened by 4 bases and J by 0 bases, with 17 bases between the two germline ends. This CDR3 is built from 17 residues. CDR3 DNA sequence: TGCGCCAGCAGCCCACTCGACAGACCGAGCTCTGGAAACACCATATATTTT. Translation: CASSPLDRPSSGNTIYF. The variable domain in full, with the rest retrieved from reference TRBV5-1 and TRBJ1-3, is KAGVTQTPRYLIKTRGQQVTLSCSPISGHRSVSWYQQTPGQGLQFLFEYFSETQRNKGNFPGRFSGRQFSNSRSEMNVSTLELGDSALYLCASSPLDRPSSGNTIYFGEGSWLTVV.

The chain has TRBV30 and TRBJ2-7, with 7 nucleotides matching TRBD1. CDR1 and CDR2 (germline): GTSNPN, SVGIG (reference sequence). The CDR3 is 14 residues long. The junction had 11 bases not matched to a gene; V was cut back by 5 bases and J by 4 bases. CDR3 nucleotides: TGTGCCTGGGAGGGGGCAGGGGGTGTGTACGAGCAGTACTTC. Residues: CAWEGAGGVYEQYF.

This clone was observed once. This rearrangement joins TRBV28 to TRBJ2-1; 12 positions match TRBD2. The CDR3 extends over 16 amino acids. Losses at the gene ends were 6 bases for V and 4 bases for J; bases not matched to a gene: 7. Germline assignment: CDR1 MDHEN and CDR2 SYDVKM. The CDR3 sequence is CASSYSLAGGYNEQFF. The CDR3 DNA is TGTGCCAGCAGCTACAGCCTAGCGGGAGGGTACAATGAGCAGTTCTTC.

This clone was counted between two and nine times. This chain connects TRBV7-9 to TRBJ1-1, with 7 bases matching TRBD1. Losses at the gene ends were 5 bases for V and 4 bases for J; bases not matched to a gene: 7. The germline CDR1 and CDR2 sequences are SEHNR and FQNEAQ (reference sequence). CDR3 length: 14 amino acids. CDR3 in amino acids: CASSPGGATTEAFF. CDR3 DNA sequence: TGTGCCAGCAGCCCAGGGGGTGCTACCACTGAAGCTTTCTTT. The full variable domain, in which reference TRBV7-9 and TRBJ1-1 provide the parts outside the CDR3, is DTGVSQNPRHKITKRGQNVTFRCDPISEHNRLYWYRQTLGQGPEFLTYFQNEAQLEKSRLLSDRFSAERPKGSFSTLEIQRTEQGDSAMYLCASSPGGATTEAFFGQGTRLTVV.